The 11 T cell receptor beta chains given below trace back to one sample, sequenced in a study of human T cells and chemical hapten exposure. Time point indicated: patch test 2, 6 weeks after DPC sensitization. Stated treatment: therapeutic diphenylcyclopropenone sensitization with weekly scalp DPC. MiXCR was run by TCRdb on the RACE reads, yielding one entry per CDR3 protein. Among 140,000 or so distinct CDR3 sequences, around 11% were seen once, and the ten largest hold under 1.5%. Sequences were derived from whole blood, sampled in connection with sensitization to the hapten diphenylcyclopropenone (DPC). The receptors originated from a woman in her forties or fifties with alopecia areata. Some clones in this sample may be carry-over from other donors' samples.

CDR3 amino acids: CASSAGIQGIGEKLFF. The CDR3 bases are TGTGCCAGCAGCGCGGGTATACAGGGAATAGGAGAAAAACTGTTTTTT. J is TRBJ1-4 and V is TRBV9, with a tentative D call TRBD1 (6 bases). The V and J ends lost 3 bases and 8 bases respectively, with 20 bases between them. In germline, CDR1 is SGDLS, CDR2 YYNGEE. The CDR3 totals 16 residues.

The chain joins TRBV27 to TRBJ2-2, with a tentative D call TRBD2 (6 bases). The germline gives CDR1 MNHEY, CDR2 SMNVEV (reference sequence). The length of the CDR3 is 14 residues. The ends were cut back, 5 bases at V and 6 bases at J, with 13 bases in the middle. This chain's CDR3 is CASSLQLAPGELFF. As DNA, the CDR3 is TGTGCCAGCAGTCTCCAACTAGCCCCCGGGGAGCTGTTTTTT.

Only a few counts were recorded for this clonotype. The chain recombines TRBV5-1 with TRBJ2-1, with 7 bases fitting TRBD1. The CDR3 length is 14 residues. After removal of 2 bases from V and 4 bases from J, the junction contained 3 bases not matched to a gene. Germline V gene data show CDR1 as SGHRS and CDR2 as YFSETQ. The CDR3 sequence is CASSLGGEYNEQFF. The DNA for the CDR3 is TGCGCCAGCAGCTTAGGGGGCGAGTACAATGAGCAGTTCTTC.

The chain recombines TRBV7-2 with TRBJ1-4; 7 nucleotides align to TRBD1. The CDR3 runs to 16 residues. Unmatched junction bases numbered 3, after V lost 2 bases and J lost 0 bases. Germline V gene data show CDR1 as SGHTA and CDR2 as FQGNSA. Here the CDR3 reads CASSLNQGATNEKLFF. CDR3 nucleotides: TGTGCCAGCAGCTTAAATCAGGGGGCAACTAATGAAAAACTGTTTTTT.

This clonotype came up a few times. V usage is TRBV10-3 and J usage is TRBJ1-2; D remains ambiguous. CDR3 length: 13 amino acids. The germline V gene has CDR1 ENHRY and CDR2 SYGVKD. V was clipped by 3 bases and J by 0 bases, with 5 bases between them. As DNA, the CDR3 is TGTGCCATCAGTGATGCGGCTAACTATGGCTACACCTTC. This sequence encodes CAISDAANYGYTF.

J is TRBJ2-3 and V is TRBV3-1, with D possibly matching TRBD1 (6 bases). Trimming took 4 bases from V and 3 from J, leaving 17 bases between them. The CDR3 has 16 residues. Germline V gives CDR1 LGHDT, CDR2 YNNKEL (reference sequence). Here the CDR3 DNA reads TGTGCCAGCAGCCGGGAACAGGGTACGGGGACAGATACGCAGTATTTT. Translation gives CASSREQGTGTDTQYF.

This clonotype was detected only a few times. The J gene is TRBJ2-3, the V gene TRBV14; D perhaps matches TRBD1 (7 bases). The germline V and J ends were trimmed by 0 bases and 2 bases, with 12 bases remaining between them. This CDR3 contains 16 residues. Germline assignment: CDR1 SGHDN and CDR2 FVKESK. The CDR3 region has the DNA TGTGCCAGCAGCCAAGAGGGACAGCGGGCCACAGATACGCAGTATTTT. Amino acids: CASSQEGQRATDTQYF.

This clonotype was seen a few times. The V call is TRBV5-1, the J call TRBJ2-7; 8 bases fit TRBD2. The CDR3 loop spans 14 amino acids. The V segment lost 0 bases and the J segment 5 bases; nucleotides outside the gene matches: 4. Germline-derived CDR1 and CDR2 are SGHRS and YFSETQ. The CDR3 here is CASSLVSGSNEQYF. In DNA form, the CDR3 reads TGCGCCAGCAGCTTGGTGAGCGGGAGTAACGAGCAGTACTTC.

V and J are TRBV4-1 and TRBJ1-5; TRBD1 is a possible D gene (5 bases). The CDR3 is 16 residues long. Germline V CDR1 and CDR2: MGHRA, YSYEKL. The V and J ends lost 0 bases and 0 bases respectively, with 9 bases between them. The CDR3 spells CASSQEPGYSNQPQHF. For the CDR3, the DNA is TGCGCCAGCAGCCAAGAACCAGGGTATAGCAATCAGCCCCAGCATTTT.

This rearrangement joins TRBV14 to TRBJ1-5; 8 bases are shared with TRBD1. Germline-derived CDR1 and CDR2 are SGHDN and FVKESK. Germline trimming cut 4 bases from V and 7 bases from J; bases unmatched to any gene: 9. The CDR3 contains 15 residues. CDR3 loop: CASSRGDRGDQPQHF. In DNA form, the CDR3 reads TGTGCCAGCAGCCGGGGAGACAGGGGAGACCAGCCCCAGCATTTT.

This clonotype has ten or more counts. The rearrangement uses TRBV18 and TRBJ1-1, with D maybe TRBD1 (6 bases). The V and J ends lost 4 bases and 1 base respectively, with 16 bases between them. Germline V gene data show CDR1 as KGHSH and CDR2 as LQKENI. This CDR3 is built from 16 residues. DNA of the CDR3: TGTGCCAGCTCACTATCGACCCCCAGGGGGAACACTGAAGCTTTCTTT. Protein: CASSLSTPRGNTEAFF.